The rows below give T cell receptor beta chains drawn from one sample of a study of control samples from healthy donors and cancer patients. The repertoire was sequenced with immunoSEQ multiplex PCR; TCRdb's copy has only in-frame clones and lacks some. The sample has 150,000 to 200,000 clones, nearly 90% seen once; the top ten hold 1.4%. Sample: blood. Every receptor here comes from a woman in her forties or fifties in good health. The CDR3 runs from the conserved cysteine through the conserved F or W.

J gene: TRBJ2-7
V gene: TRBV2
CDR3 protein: CASRNGGGTGTPAYEQYF

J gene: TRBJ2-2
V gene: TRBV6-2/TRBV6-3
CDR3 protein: CASSWTSDRLGGELFF

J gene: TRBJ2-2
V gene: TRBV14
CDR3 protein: CASSPGLSNTGELFF

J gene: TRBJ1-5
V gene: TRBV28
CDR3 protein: CASSRGRGRGNQPQHF

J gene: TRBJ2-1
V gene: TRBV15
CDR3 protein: CATSSVTSGGNNEQFF

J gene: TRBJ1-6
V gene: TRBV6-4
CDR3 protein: CASKEGPGSPLHF

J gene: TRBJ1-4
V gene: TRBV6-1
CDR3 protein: CASSGYARDSANEKLFF

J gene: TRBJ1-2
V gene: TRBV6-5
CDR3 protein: CASSYRPDGNYGYTF

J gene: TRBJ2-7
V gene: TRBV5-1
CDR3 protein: CASSSGPLGYEQYF

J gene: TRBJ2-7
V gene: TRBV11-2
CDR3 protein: CASSLVGTGGSEQYF

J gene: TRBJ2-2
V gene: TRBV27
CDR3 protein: CASSLTSDGGELFF

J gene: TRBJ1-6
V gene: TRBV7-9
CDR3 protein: CASSLFTGPGEPLHF

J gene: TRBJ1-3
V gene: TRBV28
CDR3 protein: CASIPLSSGNTIYF

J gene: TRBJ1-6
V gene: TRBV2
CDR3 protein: CASRTSSYNSPLHF

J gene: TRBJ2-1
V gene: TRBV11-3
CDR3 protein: CASSLRASGGPSSSYNEQFF

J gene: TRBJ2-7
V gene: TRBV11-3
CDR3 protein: CASSLAGDEQYF

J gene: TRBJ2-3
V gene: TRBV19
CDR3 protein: CASKRTDSDTQYF

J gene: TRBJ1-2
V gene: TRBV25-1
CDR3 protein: CASSLGTASYGYTF

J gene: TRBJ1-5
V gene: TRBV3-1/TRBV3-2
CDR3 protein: CASSLAVDQPQHF

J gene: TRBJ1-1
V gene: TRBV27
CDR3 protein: CASSFGRGQVTGTEAFF

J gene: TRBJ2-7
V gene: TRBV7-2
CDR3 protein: CASSLAGTQAGEQYF

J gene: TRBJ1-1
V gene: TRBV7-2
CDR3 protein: CASSLGRETEAFF

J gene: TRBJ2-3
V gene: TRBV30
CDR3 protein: CAWSVTSGTDTQYF

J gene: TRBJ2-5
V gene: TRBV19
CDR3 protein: CASKGGGQETQYF

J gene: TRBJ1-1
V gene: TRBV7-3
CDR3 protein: CASSLNHNTEAFF

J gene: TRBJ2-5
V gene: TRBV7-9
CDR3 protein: CASSLGSGQGETQYF

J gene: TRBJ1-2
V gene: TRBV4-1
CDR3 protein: CASSQRENYGYTF

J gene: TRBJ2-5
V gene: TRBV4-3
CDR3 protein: CASSPRRDRGQETQYF

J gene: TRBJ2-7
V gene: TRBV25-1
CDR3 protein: CASSEAGRTYEQYF

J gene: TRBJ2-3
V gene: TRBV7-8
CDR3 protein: CGIFLFREGYPDTQYF

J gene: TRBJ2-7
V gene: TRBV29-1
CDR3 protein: CSVVGQASSYEQYF

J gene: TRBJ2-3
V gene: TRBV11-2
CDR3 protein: CASSFHWRREGADTQYF

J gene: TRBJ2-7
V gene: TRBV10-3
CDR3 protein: CAISDPISAYEQYF

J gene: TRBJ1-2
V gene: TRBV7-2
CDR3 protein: CASSLALRDIDYGYTF

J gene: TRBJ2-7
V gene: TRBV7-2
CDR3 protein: CASSFGTGGHEQYF

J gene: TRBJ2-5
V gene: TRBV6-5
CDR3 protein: CASSPAFQETQYF

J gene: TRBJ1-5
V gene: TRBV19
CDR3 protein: CASTVGQSNQPQHF

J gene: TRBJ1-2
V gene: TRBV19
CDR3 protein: CASSRFVEMTF

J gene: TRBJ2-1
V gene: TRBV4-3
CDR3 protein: CASSQDWAPEEQFF

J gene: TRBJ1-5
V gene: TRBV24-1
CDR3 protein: CATSDGKTGINQPQHF

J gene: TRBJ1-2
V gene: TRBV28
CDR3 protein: CASSASRSPSGYTF

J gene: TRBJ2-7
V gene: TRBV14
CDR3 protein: CASSHLGSYYEQYF

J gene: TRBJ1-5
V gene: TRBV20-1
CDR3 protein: CSASGVGTRARTQHF

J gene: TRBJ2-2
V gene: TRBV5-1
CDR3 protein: CASSRSENTGELFF

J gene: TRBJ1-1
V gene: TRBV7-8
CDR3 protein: CASTPGVTDTEAFF

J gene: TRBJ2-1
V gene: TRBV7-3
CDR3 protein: CASSQELSDEQFF

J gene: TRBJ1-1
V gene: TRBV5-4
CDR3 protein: CASSLGAGGNTEAFF

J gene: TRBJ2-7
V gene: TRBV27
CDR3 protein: CASSFPEQYF

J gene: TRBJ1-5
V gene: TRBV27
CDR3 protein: CASRPGQGRGNQPQHF

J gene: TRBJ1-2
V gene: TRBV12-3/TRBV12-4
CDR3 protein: CASSLRGYGYTF

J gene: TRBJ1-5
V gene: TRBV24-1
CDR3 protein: CATSTRGRGPQHF

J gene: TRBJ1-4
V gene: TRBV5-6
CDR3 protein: CASSSEGGAWEKLFF

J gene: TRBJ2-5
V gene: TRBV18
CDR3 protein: CASSTIQETQYF